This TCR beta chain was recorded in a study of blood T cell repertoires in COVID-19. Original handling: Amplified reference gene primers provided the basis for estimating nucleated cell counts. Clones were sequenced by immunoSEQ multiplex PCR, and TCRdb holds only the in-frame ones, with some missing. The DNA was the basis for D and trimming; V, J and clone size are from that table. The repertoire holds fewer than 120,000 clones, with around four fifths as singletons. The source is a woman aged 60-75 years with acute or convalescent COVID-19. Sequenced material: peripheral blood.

In DNA, the CDR3 is TGCGCCAGCAGCAAAACAGCCGTGAATGAAAAACTGTTTTTT. This translates into CASSKTAVNEKLFF. V gene TRBV5-1 combines with J gene TRBJ1-4; D gene uncertain. The V end was cut by 4 bases, the J end by 5 bases, with 12 bases between. The CDR3 is 14 residues long. Germline V gene data show CDR1 as SGHRS and CDR2 as YFSETQ.